This passage covers 14 T cell receptor beta chains from one sample sequenced in a study of Graves' ophthalmopathy and Graves' hyperthyroidism. RNA transcripts were the template, and TCR beta CDR3 regions were amplified from them. HTBI primers served in a first-round RT-PCR, which a second-round multiplex PCR followed. One entry per CDR3 protein, called by TCRdb with MiXCR from the multiplex PCR reads. The sample includes roughly 1.1 million distinct CDR3 sequences, roughly two fifths of them seen just once. The sample comprised peripheral blood or thyroid tissue (not recorded which). These receptors all come from an adult man with Graves' hyperthyroidism.

This clonotype was found a few times. J is TRBJ2-7 and V is TRBV6-2 or TRBV6-3; no clear D gene. CDR3 size: 12 residues. The V gene's germline CDR1 is MNHEY and CDR2 SVGEGT. Trimming stripped 2 bases from V and 6 bases from J, with 8 bases between. The CDR3 loop reads CASSYVRREQYF. The CDR3, as DNA: TGTGCCAGCAGTTACGTACGGCGCGAGCAGTACTTC.

The chain carries TRBV9 and TRBJ2-7; D perhaps matches TRBD1 (5 bases). Germline CDR1 and CDR2: SGDLS and YYNGEE. This CDR3 has 14 residues. With 1 base removed from V and 4 bases from J, the gap between germline ends came to 12 bases. Written as DNA, the CDR3 is TGTGCCAGCAGCGTATCCGGGCAGGGTTACGAGCAGTACTTC. This codes for CASSVSGQGYEQYF.

V usage is TRBV30 and J usage is TRBJ2-5; D is unclear. Trimming removed 3 bases from V and 13 bases from J, with 18 bases in between. The CDR3 sequence is 12 residues long. CDR1 is GTSNPN and CDR2 is SVGIG in the germline V gene (reference sequence). CDR3 residues: CAWSGLHATRYF. The CDR3 DNA follows: TGTGCCTGGAGCGGTCTACACGCGACACGGTACTTC.

This clonotype has at least ten counts. The chain is built from TRBV7-9 and TRBJ2-2, with 8 bases that match TRBD2. Germline values: CDR1 SEHNR, CDR2 FQNEAQ (reference sequence). J gave up 1 base and V 3 bases, and 4 bases lay outside the gene matches. The CDR3 runs to 16 residues. The CDR3 protein is CASSFRGGMNTGELFF. The DNA for the CDR3 is TGTGCCAGCAGCTTTCGGGGGGGAATGAACACCGGGGAGCTGTTTTTT.

Regarding this clonotype: A much more abundant neighbour one base away suggests this may be a read error. CDR3 sequence reads: CASSLVSPETQYF. The CDR3 DNA is TGTGCCAGCAGCTTAGTTAGTCCGGAGACCCAGTACTTC. V usage is TRBV7-2 and J usage is TRBJ2-5; the D is unclear. Per germline, CDR1 SGHTA and CDR2 FQGNSA. V was clipped by 1 base and J by 5 bases, with 8 bases between them. The CDR3 covers 13 residues.

The chain has TRBV5-1 and TRBJ1-1, with a weak D call TRBD1 (6 bases). The CDR3 is made up of 13 amino acids. Germline CDR1 reads SGHRS; CDR2 reads YFSETQ. Trimming removed 3 bases from V and 4 bases from J, with 10 bases in between. The CDR3 reads CASSSQGCTEAFF. The CDR3 DNA reads as TGCGCCAGCAGCTCCCAGGGGTGCACTGAAGCTTTCTTT.

This clonotype was counted at least ten times. The chain recombines TRBV20-1 with TRBJ1-2, with 8 bases that match TRBD1. This CDR3 has 14 amino acids. Losses at the gene ends were 6 bases for V and 8 bases for J; bases not matched to a gene: 14. From germline, CDR1 is DFQATT and CDR2 SNEGSKA (reference sequence). CDR3 in DNA: TGCAGTGCCGATCACACGGGACAGGCCTACGGCTACACCTTC. It yields the protein CSADHTGQAYGYTF.

This clonotype was recorded many times. V usage is TRBV4-3 and J usage is TRBJ1-6; 10 bases map to TRBD1. Germline V CDR1 and CDR2: LGHNA, YSLEER. The CDR3 totals 16 residues. The trim removed 4 bases at V and 7 bases at J, leaving 7 bases unmatched. In DNA form, the CDR3 reads TGCGCCAGCAGCCCGAACTTGGGACAGGGGAATTCACCCCTCCACTTT. Amino acid sequence: CASSPNLGQGNSPLHF.

The chain employs TRBV29-1 and TRBJ1-4; 8 bases line up with TRBD1. V lost 6 bases and J lost 10; bases outside the gene matches: 16. This CDR3 comprises 15 residues. Germline-derived CDR1 and CDR2 are SQVTM and ANQGSEA. The DNA for the CDR3 is TGCAGCGTAACCGGAGCAGGACAGGGTAGTGGAAAACTGTTTTTT. This codes for CSVTGAGQGSGKLFF.

This clonotype was counted ten times or more. The chain couples TRBV15 to TRBJ1-5; D is perhaps TRBD1 (6 bases). Germline values: CDR1 LNHNV, CDR2 YYDKDF (reference sequence). With 0 bases removed from V and 7 bases from J, the gap between germline ends came to 16 bases. The CDR3 runs 16 residues. CDR3 nucleotides: TGTGCCACCAGCAGAGATTGGGGGGCAGGGGACCAGCCCCAGCATTTT. This codes for CATSRDWGAGDQPQHF.

Turning to this clonotype: A much larger clone sits a single nucleotide away, making a read error possible. This chain joins TRBV25-1 and TRBJ2-6, with 7 bases fitting TRBD1. In germline, CDR1 is MGHDK, CDR2 SYGVNS. The CDR3 sequence is 16 residues long. V lost 6 bases, J lost 0 bases, and 5 bases stayed unmatched. The CDR3 loop is CASRSGTVSGANVLTF. CDR3 bases: TGTGCCAGCAGATCCGGGACAGTCTCTGGGGCCAACGTCCTGACTTTC. Supplemented by reference TRBV25-1 and TRBJ2-6, the full variable domain reads EADIYQTPRYLVIGTGKKITLECSQTMGHDKMYWYQQDPGMELHLIHYSYGVNSTEKGDLSSESTVSRIRTEHFPLTLESARPSHTSQYLCASRSGTVSGANVLTFGAGSRLTVL.

The chain recombines TRBV24-1 with TRBJ1-5; perhaps TRBD1 as D (6 bases). The V end lost 4 bases, the J end lost 2 bases, and 17 bases lay between the germline ends. Germline CDR1 and CDR2: KGHDR and SFDVKD. This CDR3 is 17 amino acids long. This CDR3 reads CATSEGGTVPGNQPQHF. DNA of the CDR3: TGTGCCACCAGTGAGGGGGGCACGGTTCCAGGCAATCAGCCCCAGCATTTT.

About this clonotype: The conserved final phenylalanine or tryptophan is absent from the CDR3, which likely points to a read error. This chain uses TRBV11-2 with TRBJ1-1; perhaps TRBD1 as D (5 bases). Germline assignment: CDR1 SGHAT and CDR2 FQNNGV. Trimming shortened V by 4 bases and J by 11 bases, and 17 bases separated the two germline ends. The CDR3 extends over 13 amino acids. This CDR3 reads CASSSPGPRMAFL. The CDR3 DNA follows: TGTGCCAGCAGCTCACCGGGACCCCGGATGGCTTTCCTT.

This clonotype was seen ten or more times. The chain has TRBV9 and TRBJ2-7; D uncertain. The CDR3 is made up of 13 amino acids. CDR1 is SGDLS and CDR2 is YYNGEE in the germline V gene. The V end was cut by 0 bases, the J end by 6 bases, with 10 bases between. CDR3 DNA sequence: TGTGCCAGCAGCGTAGGGGGTACGAGCGAGCAGTACTTC. Translation: CASSVGGTSEQYF. Full variable domain (rest looked up from reference TRBV9 and TRBJ2-7): DSGVTQTPKHLITATGQRVTLRCSPRSGDLSVYWYQQSLDQGLQFLIQYYNGEERAKGNILERFSAQQFPDLHSELNLSSLELGDSALYFCASSVGGTSEQYFGPGTRLTVT.